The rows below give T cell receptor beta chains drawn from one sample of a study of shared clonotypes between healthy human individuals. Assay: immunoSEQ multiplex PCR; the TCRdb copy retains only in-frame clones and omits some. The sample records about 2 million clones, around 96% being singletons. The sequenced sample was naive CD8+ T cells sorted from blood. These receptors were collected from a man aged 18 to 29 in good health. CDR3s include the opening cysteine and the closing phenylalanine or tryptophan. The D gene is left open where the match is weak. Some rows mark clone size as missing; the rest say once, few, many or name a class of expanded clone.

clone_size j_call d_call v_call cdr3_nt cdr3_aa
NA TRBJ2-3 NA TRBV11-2 TGTGCCAGCAGCCCCACTAGGACTAGCACAGATACGCAGTATTTT CASSPTRTSTDTQYF
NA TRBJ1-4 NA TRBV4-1 TGCGCCAGCAGGGCAGACTTTAATGAAAAACTGTTTTTT CASRADFNEKLFF
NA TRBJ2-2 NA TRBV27 TGTGCCAGCAGGATGACAGGGAACACCGGGGAGCTGTTTTTT CASRMTGNTGELFF
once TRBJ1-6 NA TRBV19 TGTGCCAGTAGTGTTGCGGGAAGCTCCTATAATTCACCCCTCCACTTT CASSVAGSSYNSPLHF
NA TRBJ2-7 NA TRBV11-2 TGTGCCAGCAGCTATATGGGCGGGGCATCCGAGCAGTACTTC CASSYMGGASEQYF
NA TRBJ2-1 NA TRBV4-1 TGCGCCAGCAGCCAAGATCGACAGTATTGGCAGTTCTTC CASSQDRQYWQFF
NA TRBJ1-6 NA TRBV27 TGTGCCAGCAGCTCTCTTGGGGCAAGCTCCTATAATTCACCCCTCCACTTT CASSSLGASSYNSPLHF
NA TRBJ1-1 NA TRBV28 TGTGCCAGCAGTTGGCAGGCGAACACTGAAGCTTTCTTT CASSWQANTEAFF
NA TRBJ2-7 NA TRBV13 TGTGCCAGCAGCCTCAGCTCGGTACCCACTAACGGCTCCTACGAGCAGTACTTC CASSLSSVPTNGSYEQYF
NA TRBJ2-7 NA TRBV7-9 TGTGCCAGCAGTCCCGACTGGTCCTACGAGCAGTACTTC CASSPDWSYEQYF
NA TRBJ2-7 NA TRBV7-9 TGTGCCAGCAGCCCCAGTCGGGGGACGGATAACGAGCAGTACTTC CASSPSRGTDNEQYF
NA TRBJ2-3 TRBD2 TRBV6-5 TGTGCCAGCAGTTCCATTCTAGCGGGAGCAGATACGCAGTATTTT CASSSILAGADTQYF
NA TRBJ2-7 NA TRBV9 TGTGCCAGCAGCGTAGGTAGAATCCCCTACGAGCAGTACTTC CASSVGRIPYEQYF
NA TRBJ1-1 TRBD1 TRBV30 TGTGCCTGGAGCCCCGACAGGGGCACTGAAGCTTTCTTT CAWSPDRGTEAFF
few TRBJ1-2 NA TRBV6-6 TGTGCCAGCAGTCGGGGGGTCAACTATGGCTACACCTTC CASSRGVNYGYTF
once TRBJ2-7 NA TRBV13 TGTGCCAGCAGCCGGAGGGACAGATCCTACGAGCAGTACTTC CASSRRDRSYEQYF
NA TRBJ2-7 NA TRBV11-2 TGTGCCAGCAGCTCCCCCGCCAGGGGATACGAGCAGTACTTC CASSSPARGYEQYF
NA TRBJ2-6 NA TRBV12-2 TGTGCAAGTCGCTTAGTCTTCCGGACTAGCGGGCCTGGGGCCAACGTCCTGACTTTC CASRLVFRTSGPGANVLTF
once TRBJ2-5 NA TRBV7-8 TGTGCCAGCAGCTTGCTATCGGGGATCCAAGAGACCCAGTACTTC CASSLLSGIQETQYF
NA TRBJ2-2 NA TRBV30 TGTGCCTGGGGTTTGTCAGCCGGGGAGCTGTTTTTT CAWGLSAGELFF
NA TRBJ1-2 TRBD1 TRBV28 TGTGCCAGCAGTTTGCAGGGGGCTACCTATGGCTACACCTTC CASSLQGATYGYTF
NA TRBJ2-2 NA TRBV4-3 TGCGCCAGCAGCCAGGAGAGGGCAGGGTGGACCCTGTGGGCCGGGGAGCTGTTTTTT CASSQERAGWTLWAGELFF
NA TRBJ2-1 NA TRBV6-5 TGTGCCAGCAGTTGGGACGGTAGCTCCTACAATGAGCAGTTCTTC CASSWDGSSYNEQFF
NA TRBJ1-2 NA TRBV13 TGTGCCAGCAGCCCCTCAGCTAGGATCGCCGGGAATGGCTACACCTTC CASSPSARIAGNGYTF
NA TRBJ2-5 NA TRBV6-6 TGTGCCAGCAGTTACTCGCCGCCCGTGGAAGAGACCCAGTACTTC CASSYSPPVEETQYF
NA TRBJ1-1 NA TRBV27 TGTGCCAGCAGTTTATCGAAGGGCAGCCCCGGCGCTTTCTTT CASSLSKGSPGAFF
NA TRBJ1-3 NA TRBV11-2 TGTGCCAGCAGCGGAATACAGGTTCACTCTGGAAACACCATATATTTT CASSGIQVHSGNTIYF
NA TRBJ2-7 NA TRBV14 TGTGCCAGCAGCCCGCAGACAGGGTTGAAAACTAGCGACGAGCAGTACTTC CASSPQTGLKTSDEQYF
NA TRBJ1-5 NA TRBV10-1 TGCGCCAGCAGCTTAGGGGTAAATCAGCCCCAGCATTTT CASSLGVNQPQHF
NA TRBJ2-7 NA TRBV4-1 TGCGCCAGCAGCCATTTGGACGGACTAACGTACTTC CASSHLDGLTYF
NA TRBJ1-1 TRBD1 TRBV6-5 TGTGCCAGCAGTTACAGTGCAGGGGGGGACACTGAAGCTTTCTTT CASSYSAGGDTEAFF
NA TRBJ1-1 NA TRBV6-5 TGTGCCAGCAGTTACTCCGACCGAGCTTTCTTT CASSYSDRAFF
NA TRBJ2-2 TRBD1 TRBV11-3 TGTGCCAGCAGCTTAGGGGAGACAGGGGGCGACACCGGGGAGCTGTTTTTT CASSLGETGGDTGELFF
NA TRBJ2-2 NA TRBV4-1 TGCGCCAGCAGCCACACAGGGTTTTCTATCGGGGAGCTGTTTTTT CASSHTGFSIGELFF
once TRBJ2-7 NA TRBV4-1 TGCGCCAGCAGCCAGGACATCATAAATCTGGAGCAGTACTTC CASSQDIINLEQYF
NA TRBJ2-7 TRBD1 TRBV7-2 TGTGCCAGCAGCTTAGGACAGGGTAATTCCTACGAGCAGTACTTC CASSLGQGNSYEQYF
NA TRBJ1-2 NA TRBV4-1 TGCGCCAGCAGCCAAGATCTTCGGGATGGCTACACCTTC CASSQDLRDGYTF
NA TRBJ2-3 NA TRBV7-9 TGTGCCAGCAGCTTAGCGCTGCCAGAAGATACGCAGTATTTT CASSLALPEDTQYF
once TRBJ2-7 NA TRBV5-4 TGTGCCAGCAGCTTGGAAGGGACGCCCTACGAGCAGTACTTC CASSLEGTPYEQYF
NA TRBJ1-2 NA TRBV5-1 TGCGCCAGCAGCTTAGGGATGTCCTTCAACTATGGCTACACCTTC CASSLGMSFNYGYTF
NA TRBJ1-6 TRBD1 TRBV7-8 TGTGCCAGCAGCTTACTCCGGACAGGGAGCTCCTATAATTCACCCCTCCACTTT CASSLLRTGSSYNSPLHF
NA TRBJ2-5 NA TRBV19 TGTGCCAGTAGTATATTTCTTCTGGAGACCCAGTACTTC CASSIFLLETQYF
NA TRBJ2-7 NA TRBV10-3 TGTGCCATCAGTGATCTTTGGGACGAGCAGTACTTC CAISDLWDEQYF
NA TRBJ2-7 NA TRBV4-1 TGCGCCAGCAGCCTAAGGACGGGATACGAGCAGTACTTC CASSLRTGYEQYF
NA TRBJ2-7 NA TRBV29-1 TGCAGCGCTACCTCCACCTACGAGCAGTACTTC CSATSTYEQYF
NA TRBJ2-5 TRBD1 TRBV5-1 TGCGCCAGCAGCGACCGCCCCATGGGGACAGGTCCCCCAGAGACCCAGTACTTC CASSDRPMGTGPPETQYF
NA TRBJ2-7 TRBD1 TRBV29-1 TGCAGCGTTGAAGGCTCCGGGACAGGGAGCTCCTACGAGCAGTACTTC CSVEGSGTGSSYEQYF
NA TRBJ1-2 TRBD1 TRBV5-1 TGCGCCAGCAGCACAGGACAGGGGGGCTATGGCTACACCTTC CASSTGQGGYGYTF
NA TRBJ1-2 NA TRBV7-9 TGTGCCAGCAGCTTAGTCGGACCGCTTAACTATGGCTACACCTTC CASSLVGPLNYGYTF
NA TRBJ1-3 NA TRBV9 TGTGCCAGCAGCCCAGTGGGGGACCCCACTGGAAACACCATATATTTT CASSPVGDPTGNTIYF
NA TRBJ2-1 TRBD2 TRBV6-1 TGTGCCAGCAGTGGGGGGACTAGCGGGAGTGGCGGTGAGCAGTTCTTC CASSGGTSGSGGEQFF
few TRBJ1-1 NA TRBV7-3 TGTGCCAGCAGCCTACTAGCCGGGACTGAAGCTTTCTTT CASSLLAGTEAFF
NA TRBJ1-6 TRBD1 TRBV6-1 TGTGCCAGCGGAAGACAGGGCTCCTATAATTCACCCCTCCACTTT CASGRQGSYNSPLHF
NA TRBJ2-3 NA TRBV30 TGTGCCTGGGAAGACAGAGCTTTCACAGATACGCAGTATTTT CAWEDRAFTDTQYF
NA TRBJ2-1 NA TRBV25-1 TGTGCCAGCAGTGAGGACGAGTACAATGAGCAGTTCTTC CASSEDEYNEQFF
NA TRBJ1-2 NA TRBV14 TGTGCCAGCAGCCTAAAGAGGGGCTATGGCTACACCTTC CASSLKRGYGYTF
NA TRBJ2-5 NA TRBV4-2 TGTGCCAGCAGCTATAGTGCGGGGGCAGAGACCCAGTACTTC CASSYSAGAETQYF
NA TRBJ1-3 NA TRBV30 TGTGCCTGGAGTGTTCTGCCAGGGGTCGGAAACACCATATATTTT CAWSVLPGVGNTIYF